Detailed here is one TCR beta chain. The antigen is undetermined. This sample was included in a study of T-cell reconstitution after alpha-beta-depleted transplantation in children. Study results and caveats: From newly produced T cells came most of the T-cell counts and diversity one year after transplant.

The TCRbeta library was prepared with unique molecular identifiers. TCRdb reanalysed the PCR reads using MiXCR and keeps one entry per CDR3 protein. The table lists around 440,000 distinct CDR3 sequences, around 15% of them singletons. J was trimmed by 5 bases and V by 9 bases; bases with no gene match: 8. CDR3 length: 13 amino acids. Germline CDR1 and CDR2: KGHDR and SFDVKD. V usage is TRBV24-1 and J usage is TRBJ2-7, with 8 nucleotides matching TRBD1. Sequencing used PBMCs, mostly from graft donor cells, obtained 360 days after TCRalphabeta/CD19-depleted stem cell transplant. The receptor was isolated from a boy under two years old who had a stem cell transplant for Wiskott-Aldrich syndrome, so the T cells may come from the graft donor. CDR3 DNA sequence: TGTGCCACCTCCCGACAGGGGTCTAACGAGCAGTACTTC. Amino acid sequence: CATSRQGSNEQYF.